This T cell receptor beta chain derives from a study of vaccination effects on CD4 cells after COVID-19. Study as a whole: Participants got two doses of BNT162b2 or mRNA-1273 vaccine.

On this clone: Its antigen remains unknown.

Antigen-specific CD4+ T cells expanded by the ViraFEST assay with viral peptide pools were then sequenced. A 10-day culture period preceded the isolation of CD4+ T cells. Each vaccine recipient was nucleocapsid antibody negative and had no prior SARS-CoV-2 infection. It was with around 10 IU/ml IL-2 and 9.5 to 10 ug/ml peptides that 1.5 million to 2.5 million PBMC per well were cultured. The authors exchanged half the medium for IL-2 medium on days 3 and 7. V shed 3 bases and J shed 9 bases, with 13 bases lying between them. This CDR3 is built from 13 residues. CDR1 and CDR2 from the germline V gene are SGDLS and YYNGEE. Broader study findings: Among infection- and vaccine-induced clones, marked clonal contraction occurred late after vaccination.

Profiling relied on immunoSEQ multiplex PCR, and the TCRdb table lists in-frame clones only, not all of them. This sample has fewer than 65,000 clones, with roughly 80% found just once. The TCR originated in a human donor who received a COVID-19 vaccine. The chain links TRBV9 to TRBJ1-5, with a tentative D call TRBD1 (5 bases). The sample in question was CD4+ T cells from PBMCs cultured with HCoV-OC43 spike peptides, obtained before COVID-19 vaccination. Subset indicated: HCoV-OC43 spike overlapping peptide pool stimulation. The CDR3 nucleotides are TGTGCCAGCAGCGCGGCTAACGGGACGCCCCAGCATTTT. This gives the protein CASSAANGTPQHF.